The clone carrying this T cell receptor (beta chain) has just one count. Germline V lookup: CDR1 SGHVS, CDR2 FQNEAQ. V was cut by 2 bases and J by 3 bases, with 14 bases left in between. The CDR3 sequence is 15 residues long. This sample is drawn from a study of blood T cell repertoires in COVID-19. Study-wide context: Whether acute or convalescent, the COVID-19 samples came from the United States, Italy and Spain. Sources were T cells, B-cell-depleted T cells, or PBMCs; the material itself was cDNA or gDNA.

Original analysis: Estimation of nucleated cell counts relied on the amplification of reference gene primers. Using immunoSEQ multiplex PCR, the repertoire was profiled, and TCRdb retains in-frame clones only, with some absent. The V and J calls and the clone size are those of that table, but D and trimming were determined from the DNA. The sample includes 180,000 or so clones, about 88% seen only once; the top ten take 0.99%. The TCR was taken from a man younger than 30 with acute or convalescent COVID-19. The sample consisted of peripheral blood. This chain joins TRBV7-8 and TRBJ2-7; D is ambiguous. The CDR3 loop reads CASSLNWAVFYEQYV. The CDR3 DNA is TGTGCCAGCAGCTTAAATTGGGCAGTGTTCTACGAGCAGTACGTC.